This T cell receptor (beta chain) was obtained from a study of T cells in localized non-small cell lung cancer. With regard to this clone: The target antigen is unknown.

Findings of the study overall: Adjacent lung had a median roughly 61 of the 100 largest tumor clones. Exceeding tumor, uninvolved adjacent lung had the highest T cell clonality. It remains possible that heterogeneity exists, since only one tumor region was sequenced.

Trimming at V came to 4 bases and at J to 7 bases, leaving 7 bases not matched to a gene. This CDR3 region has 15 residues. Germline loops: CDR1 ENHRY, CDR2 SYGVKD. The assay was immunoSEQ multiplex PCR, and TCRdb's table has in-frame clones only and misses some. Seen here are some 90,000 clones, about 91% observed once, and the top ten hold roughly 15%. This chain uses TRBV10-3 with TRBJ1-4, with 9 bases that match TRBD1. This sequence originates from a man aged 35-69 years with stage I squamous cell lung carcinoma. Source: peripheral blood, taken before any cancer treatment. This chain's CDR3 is CAISGGTGSSEKLFF. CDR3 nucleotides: TGTGCCATCAGTGGTGGGACAGGGTCCTCTGAAAAACTGTTTTTT.